This T cell receptor (beta chain) appears in the sequencing data of a study of blood T cell repertoires in COVID-19. Overall study context: T cells, B-cell-depleted T cells, or PBMCs provided the cDNA or gDNA that served as material.

V was pared by 4 bases and J by 1 base, with 10 bases between. Germline CDR1 and CDR2: LGHDT and YNNKEL (reference sequence). CDR3 length: 14 amino acids. Profiling relied on immunoSEQ multiplex PCR, and the TCRdb table lists in-frame clones only, not all of them. Of about 150,000 clones listed, approximately 81% are singletons. This receptor was taken from a woman aged 80 or over with active or convalescent COVID-19. Sequenced: peripheral blood. The chain couples TRBV3-1 (or the pseudogene TRBV3-2) to TRBJ1-1; D remains ambiguous. The CDR3 nucleotides are TGTGCCAGCAGCCTAGTCCCGGGGAACACTGAAGCTTTCTTT. Translating it yields CASSLVPGNTEAFF.